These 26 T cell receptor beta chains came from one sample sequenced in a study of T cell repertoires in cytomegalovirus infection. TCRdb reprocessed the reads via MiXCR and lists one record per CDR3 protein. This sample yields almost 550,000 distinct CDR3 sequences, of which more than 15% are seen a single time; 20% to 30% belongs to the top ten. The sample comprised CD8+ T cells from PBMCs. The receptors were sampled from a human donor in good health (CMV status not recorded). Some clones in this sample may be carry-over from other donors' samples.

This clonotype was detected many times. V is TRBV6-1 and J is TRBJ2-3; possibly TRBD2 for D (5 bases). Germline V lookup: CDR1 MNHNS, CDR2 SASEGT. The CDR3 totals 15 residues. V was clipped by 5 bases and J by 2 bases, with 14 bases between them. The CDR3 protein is CASSFRGIFTDTQYF. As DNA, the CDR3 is TGTGCCAGCAGTTTCCGGGGTATCTTCACAGATACGCAGTATTTT.

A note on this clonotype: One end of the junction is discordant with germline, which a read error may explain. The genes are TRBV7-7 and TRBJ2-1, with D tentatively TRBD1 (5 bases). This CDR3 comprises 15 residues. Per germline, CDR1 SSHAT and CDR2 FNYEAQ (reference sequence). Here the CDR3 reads CASSLGVVSYNEQFF. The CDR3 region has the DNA TGTGCTAGCAGCTTAGGGGTAGTCTCCTACAATGAGCAGTTCTTC.

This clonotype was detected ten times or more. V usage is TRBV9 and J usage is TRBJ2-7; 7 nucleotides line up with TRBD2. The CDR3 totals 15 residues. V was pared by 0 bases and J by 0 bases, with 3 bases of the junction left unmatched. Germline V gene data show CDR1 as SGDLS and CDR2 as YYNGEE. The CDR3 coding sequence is TGTGCCAGCAGCGTAGAACCTAGCGGCTCCTACGAGCAGTACTTC. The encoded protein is CASSVEPSGSYEQYF.

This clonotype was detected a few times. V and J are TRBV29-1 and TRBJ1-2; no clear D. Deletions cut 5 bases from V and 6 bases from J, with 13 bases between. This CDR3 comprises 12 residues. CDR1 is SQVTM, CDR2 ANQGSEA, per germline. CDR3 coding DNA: TGCAGCGTTTTAGGGAATGAGGATGGCTACACCTTC. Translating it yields CSVLGNEDGYTF.

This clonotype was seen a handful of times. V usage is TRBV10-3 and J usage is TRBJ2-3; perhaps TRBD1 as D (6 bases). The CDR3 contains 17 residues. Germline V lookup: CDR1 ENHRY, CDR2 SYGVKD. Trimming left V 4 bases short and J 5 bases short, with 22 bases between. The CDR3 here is CAISVETAERGGDTQYF. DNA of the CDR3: TGTGCCATCAGTGTGGAGACAGCGGAACGAGGGGGAGATACGCAGTATTTT.

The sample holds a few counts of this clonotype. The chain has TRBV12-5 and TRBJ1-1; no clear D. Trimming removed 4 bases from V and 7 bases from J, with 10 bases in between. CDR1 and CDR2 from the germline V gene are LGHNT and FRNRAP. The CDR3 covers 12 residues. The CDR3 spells CASGYEGIEAFF. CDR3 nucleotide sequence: TGTGCTAGTGGTTACGAAGGGATTGAAGCTTTCTTT.

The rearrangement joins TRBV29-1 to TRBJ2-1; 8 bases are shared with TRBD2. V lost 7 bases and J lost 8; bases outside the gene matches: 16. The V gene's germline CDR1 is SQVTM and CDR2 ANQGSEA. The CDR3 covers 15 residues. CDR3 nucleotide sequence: TGCAGCGCTGCCGGCCTAGCGGGTGAGTCGGATGAGCAGTTCTTC. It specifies CSAAGLAGESDEQFF.

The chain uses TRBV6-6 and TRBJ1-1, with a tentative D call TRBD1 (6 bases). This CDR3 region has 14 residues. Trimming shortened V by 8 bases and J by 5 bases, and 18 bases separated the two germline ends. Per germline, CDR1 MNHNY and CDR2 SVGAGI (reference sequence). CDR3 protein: CASWAGGPGTEAFF. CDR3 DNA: TGTGCCAGCTGGGCTGGGGGCCCGGGGACTGAAGCTTTCTTT.

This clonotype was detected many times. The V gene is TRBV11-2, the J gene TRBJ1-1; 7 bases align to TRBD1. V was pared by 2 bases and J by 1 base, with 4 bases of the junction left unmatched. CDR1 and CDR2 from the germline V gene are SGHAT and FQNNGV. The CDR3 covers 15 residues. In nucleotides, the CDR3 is TGTGCCAGCAGCTTAAGGACAGGTCGGAACACTGAAGCTTTCTTT. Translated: CASSLRTGRNTEAFF.

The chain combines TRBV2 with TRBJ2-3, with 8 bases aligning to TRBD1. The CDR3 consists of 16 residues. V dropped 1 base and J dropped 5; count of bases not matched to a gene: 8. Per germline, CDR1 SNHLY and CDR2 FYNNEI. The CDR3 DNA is TGTGCCAGCAGTGAAGGCAGGGGGCTATCTAGAGATACGCAGTATTTT. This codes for CASSEGRGLSRDTQYF.

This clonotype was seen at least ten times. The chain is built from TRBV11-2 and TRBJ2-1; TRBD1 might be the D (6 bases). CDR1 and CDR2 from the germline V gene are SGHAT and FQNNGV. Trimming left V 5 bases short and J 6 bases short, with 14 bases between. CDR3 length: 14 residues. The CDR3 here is CASSPEQGLNEQFF. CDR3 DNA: TGTGCCAGCAGCCCGGAACAGGGTCTCAATGAGCAGTTCTTC.

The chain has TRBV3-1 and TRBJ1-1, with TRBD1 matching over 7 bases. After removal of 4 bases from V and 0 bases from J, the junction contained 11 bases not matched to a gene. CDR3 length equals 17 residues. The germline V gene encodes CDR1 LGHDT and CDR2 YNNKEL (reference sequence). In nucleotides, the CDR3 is TGTGCCAGCAGCCTGTGGACAGGCCAGCATTTGAACACTGAAGCTTTCTTT. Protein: CASSLWTGQHLNTEAFF.

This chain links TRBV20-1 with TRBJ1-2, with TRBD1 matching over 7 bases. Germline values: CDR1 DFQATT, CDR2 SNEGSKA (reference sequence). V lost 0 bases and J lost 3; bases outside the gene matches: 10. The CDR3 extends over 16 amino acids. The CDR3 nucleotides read TGCAGTGCTAGAGAGACCCCGCCAGGGGGGGACTATGGCTACACCTTC. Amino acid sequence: CSARETPPGGDYGYTF.

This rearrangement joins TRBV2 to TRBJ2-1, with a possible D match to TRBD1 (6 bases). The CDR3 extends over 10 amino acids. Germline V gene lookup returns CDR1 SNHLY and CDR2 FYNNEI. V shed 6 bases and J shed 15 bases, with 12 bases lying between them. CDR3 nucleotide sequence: TGTGCCAGCAGAGGACAGCCCTGGTTCTTC. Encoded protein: CASRGQPWFF.

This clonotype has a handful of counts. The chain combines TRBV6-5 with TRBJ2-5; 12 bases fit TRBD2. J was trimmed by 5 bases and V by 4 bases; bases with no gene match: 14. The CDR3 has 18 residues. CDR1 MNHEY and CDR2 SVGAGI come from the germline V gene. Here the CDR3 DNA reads TGTGCCAGCAGTTTCGGACTAGCGGGGAAACCCCCGTTGGAGACCCAGTACTTC. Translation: CASSFGLAGKPPLETQYF.

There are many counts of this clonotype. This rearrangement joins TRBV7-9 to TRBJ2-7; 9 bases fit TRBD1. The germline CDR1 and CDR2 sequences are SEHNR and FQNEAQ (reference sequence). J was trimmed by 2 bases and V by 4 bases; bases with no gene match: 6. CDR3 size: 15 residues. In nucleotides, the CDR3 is TGTGCCAGCAGCTCAACAGGGGGCAGGACCTACGAGCAGTACTTC. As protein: CASSSTGGRTYEQYF.

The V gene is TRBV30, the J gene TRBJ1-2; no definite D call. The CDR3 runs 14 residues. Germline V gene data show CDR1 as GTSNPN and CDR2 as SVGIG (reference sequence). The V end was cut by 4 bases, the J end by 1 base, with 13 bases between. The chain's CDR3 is CAWKTTLHNYGYTF. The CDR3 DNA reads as TGTGCCTGGAAAACTACTCTACATAACTATGGCTACACCTTC.

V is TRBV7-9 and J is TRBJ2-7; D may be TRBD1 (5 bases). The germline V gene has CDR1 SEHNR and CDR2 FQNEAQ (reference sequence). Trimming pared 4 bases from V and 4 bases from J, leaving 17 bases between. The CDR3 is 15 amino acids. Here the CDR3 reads CASSSSSAQGYEQYF. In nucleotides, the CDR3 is TGTGCCAGCAGCTCAAGTTCAGCCCAGGGTTACGAGCAGTACTTC.

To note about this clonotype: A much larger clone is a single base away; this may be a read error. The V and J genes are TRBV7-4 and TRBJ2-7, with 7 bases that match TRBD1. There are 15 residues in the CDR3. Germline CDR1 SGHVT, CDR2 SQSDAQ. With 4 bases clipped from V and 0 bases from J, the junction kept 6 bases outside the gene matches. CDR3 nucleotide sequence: TGTGCCAGCAGCTCCCGGGACAGTCCCTCCTACGAGCAGTACTTC. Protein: CASSSRDSPSYEQYF.

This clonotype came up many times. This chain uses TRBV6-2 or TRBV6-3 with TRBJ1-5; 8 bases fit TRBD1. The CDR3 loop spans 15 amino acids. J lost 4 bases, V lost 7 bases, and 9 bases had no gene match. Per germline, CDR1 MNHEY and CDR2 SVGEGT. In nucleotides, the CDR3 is TGTGCCAGCAAAGTCGACAGGGGTCTGAATCAGCCCCAGCATTTT. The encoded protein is CASKVDRGLNQPQHF.

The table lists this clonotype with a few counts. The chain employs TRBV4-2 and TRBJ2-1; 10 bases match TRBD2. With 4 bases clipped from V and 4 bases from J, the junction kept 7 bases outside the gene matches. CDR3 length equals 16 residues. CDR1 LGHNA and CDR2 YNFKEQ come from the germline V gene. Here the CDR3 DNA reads TGTGCCAGCAGCCCTGATAGCGGGAGGACGTACAATGAGCAGTTCTTC. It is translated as CASSPDSGRTYNEQFF.

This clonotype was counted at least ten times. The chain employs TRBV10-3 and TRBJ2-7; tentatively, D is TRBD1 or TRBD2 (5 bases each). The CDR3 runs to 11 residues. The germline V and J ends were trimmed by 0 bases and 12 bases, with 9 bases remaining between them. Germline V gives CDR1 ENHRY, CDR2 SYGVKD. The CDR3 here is CAISESGDAYF. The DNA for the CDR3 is TGTGCCATCAGTGAGTCGGGGGACGCGTACTTC.

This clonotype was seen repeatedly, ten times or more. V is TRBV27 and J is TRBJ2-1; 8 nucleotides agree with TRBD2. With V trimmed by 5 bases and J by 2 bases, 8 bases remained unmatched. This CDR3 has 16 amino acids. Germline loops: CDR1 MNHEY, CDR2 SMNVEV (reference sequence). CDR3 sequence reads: CASSPPIAGPYNEQFF. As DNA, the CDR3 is TGTGCCAGCAGTCCCCCAATAGCGGGGCCCTACAATGAGCAGTTCTTC.

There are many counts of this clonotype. CDR3 coding DNA: TGTGCCAGCAGCCCCTCCCTTGTCTCTGGAAACACCATATATTTT. Its translation is CASSPSLVSGNTIYF. The V call is TRBV7-9, the J call TRBJ1-3; D is undetermined. CDR1 and CDR2 (germline): SEHNR, FQNEAQ (reference sequence). The ends were cut back, 5 bases at V and 0 bases at J, with 11 bases in the middle. This CDR3 is 15 amino acids long.

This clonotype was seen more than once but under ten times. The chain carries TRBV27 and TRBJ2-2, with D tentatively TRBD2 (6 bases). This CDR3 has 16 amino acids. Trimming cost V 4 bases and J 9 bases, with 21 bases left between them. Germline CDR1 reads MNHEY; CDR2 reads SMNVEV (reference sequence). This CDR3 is CASSSMEGGPSRELFF. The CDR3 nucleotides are TGTGCCAGCAGTTCCATGGAGGGAGGCCCGTCCCGGGAGCTGTTTTTT.

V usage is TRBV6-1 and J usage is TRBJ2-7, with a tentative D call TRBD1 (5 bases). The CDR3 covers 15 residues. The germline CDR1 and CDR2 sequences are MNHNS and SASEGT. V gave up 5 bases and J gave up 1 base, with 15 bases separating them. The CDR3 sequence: CASSPNRYSSYEQYF. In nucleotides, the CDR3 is TGTGCCAGCAGTCCAAACAGGTATTCTTCCTACGAGCAGTACTTC.